This T cell receptor beta chain was found in a study of T cell repertoires in cytomegalovirus infection. Study-wide background: CMV epitopes used comprised recently identified HLA-C-restricted ones and well-studied HLA-B-restricted ones. Through public TCR beta signatures, both CMV infection and matching HLA type were indicated.

Trimming shortened V by 2 bases and J by 3 bases, and 8 bases separated the two germline ends. CDR1 is SGDLS, CDR2 YYNGEE, per germline. CDR3 size: 13 residues. A remark on this clonotype: Antigen specificity is unknown.

MiXCR was run by TCRdb on the reads, yielding one entry per CDR3 protein. The repertoire holds about 920,000 distinct CDR3 sequences, with roughly 30% as singletons. Study-level findings and limits: Within the response measured ex vivo, HLA-C-restricted CMV-specific TCR beta clonotypes were dominant. CMV carriers with the relevant HLA were identified by cumulative public TCR beta family frequency.

The sequence was collected from a human donor in good health (CMV status not recorded). Some clones in this sample may be carry-over from other donors' samples. This rearrangement joins TRBV9 to TRBJ1-1, with unresolved D. The specimen comprised cultured CD8+ T cells from PBMCs, sampled from culture after CMV antigen stimulation. CDR3 sequence (DNA): TGTGCCAGCAGCGTTCGAGCCTACACTGAAGCTTTCTTT. It is translated as CASSVRAYTEAFF.